Below are 8 T cell receptor beta chains sequenced from a single sample in a study of blood T cell repertoires in COVID-19. Profiled with immunoSEQ multiplex PCR; TCRdb holds only in-frame clones, not every one. This sample carries around 220,000 clones, around 86% of them seen once, and the ten largest clones take under 8.5%. Material: peripheral blood. These receptors came from a woman older than 75 with COVID-19, enrolled during active disease.

The chain combines TRBV4-2 with TRBJ2-1; 10 nucleotides agree with TRBD2. Trimming cost V 4 bases and J 7 bases; bases outside gene matches: 4. The germline gives CDR1 LGHNA, CDR2 YNFKEQ. The CDR3 runs to 14 residues. The CDR3 DNA reads TGTGCCAGCAGCCCTAGCGGGAGAGGTAATGAGCAGTTCTTC. Translation: CASSPSGRGNEQFF.

This chain uses TRBV10-3 with TRBJ1-3; no clear D. CDR1 is ENHRY, CDR2 SYGVKD, per germline. There are 14 residues in the CDR3. Between the trimmed V and J ends, which lost 6 bases and 6 bases, there was a span of 15 bases. The CDR3 sequence: CAIRGLTVPNTIYF. CDR3 bases: TGTGCCATCAGGGGTCTAACAGTTCCAAACACCATATATTTT.

Note on this clone: The junction departs from germline at one end; a sequencing error may be responsible. The chain carries TRBV6-6 and TRBJ2-7; 10 bases fit TRBD1. The CDR3 contains 13 residues. Germline V CDR1 and CDR2: MNHNY, SVGAGI (reference sequence). The CDR3 loop is CASSRGTGDSPFF. In nucleotides, the CDR3 is TGTGCCAGCAGTCGTGGGACAGGGGATTCCCCTTTCTTC.

This rearrangement joins TRBV24-1 to TRBJ2-7, with D perhaps matching TRBD1 (7 bases). The CDR3 runs to 12 residues. V lost 1 base and J 9 bases, leaving 9 bases between the germline ends. Germline-derived CDR1 and CDR2 are KGHDR and SFDVKD. This CDR3 is CATSDFQGGQYF. CDR3 bases: TGTGCCACCAGTGATTTCCAGGGGGGGCAGTACTTC.

V usage is TRBV28 and J usage is TRBJ1-4; 10 bases fit TRBD1. V lost 8 bases and J lost 8; bases outside the gene matches: 11. The CDR3 has 15 residues. The germline CDR1 and CDR2 sequences are MDHEN and SYDVKM. The CDR3 DNA is TGTGCCAGCCGACGACGGACAGGGGGAAGGGAAAAACTGTTTTTT. Protein sequence: CASRRRTGGREKLFF.

In this sample, this clone turned up once. The same CDR3 is also encoded by other DNA sequences in this sample. V gene TRBV12-3 or TRBV12-4 combines with J gene TRBJ2-7; perhaps TRBD1 as D (6 bases). The CDR3 has 12 amino acids. Trimming took 3 bases from V and 4 from J, leaving 7 bases between them. CDR3 protein: CASSLTGYEQYF. The CDR3 nucleotides are TGTGCCAGCAGTTTGACAGGTTACGAGCAGTACTTC.

The rearrangement links TRBV10-1 to TRBJ1-1; D unresolved. The CDR3 runs 14 residues. Deletions cut 0 bases from V and 2 bases from J, with 7 bases between. Looked up from germline, CDR1 is WNHNN and CDR2 is SYGVQD (reference sequence). In DNA form, the CDR3 reads TGCGCCAGCAGTGAGTCTGTCAGAAACACTGAAGCTTTCTTT. It specifies CASSESVRNTEAFF.

This chain connects TRBV3-1 (or the pseudogene TRBV3-2) to TRBJ2-1, with 12 bases fitting TRBD2. CDR1 LGHDT and CDR2 YNNKEL come from the germline V gene (reference sequence). The CDR3 runs 16 residues. Unmatched junction bases numbered 8, after V lost 4 bases and J lost 7 bases. The CDR3 loop reads CASSPRLAGERNEQFF. The CDR3 DNA is TGTGCCAGCAGCCCCCGACTAGCGGGGGAAAGGAATGAGCAGTTCTTC.